This T cell receptor beta chain derives from a study of blood T cells in healthy people across ages. At the level of the study: For every two T cells, template switching captured about one barcoded beta molecule.

Then a second PCR, running roughly 7 to 11 cycles, was carried out with a sample-barcoded 5' primer and a J-beta primer mix. TCRdb recomputed calls from the 5' RACE reads with MiXCR, one row per CDR3 protein. The sample consists of about 1.1 million distinct CDR3 sequences, around two fifths of them appearing once. Germline CDR1 reads SGHDT; CDR2 reads YYEEEE. The CDR3 loop spans 14 amino acids. Deletions cut 0 bases from V and 7 bases from J, with 12 bases between. Regarding the study as a whole: Per million T cells, TCR beta diversity dropped about linearly as age rose.

Only one count was recorded for this clonotype. The antigen is undetermined. This receptor was identified in a man aged 18-30 years in good health. V gene TRBV5-6 combines with J gene TRBJ2-3; perhaps TRBD2 as D (6 bases). Material: blood. For the CDR3, the DNA is TGTGCCAGCAGCTTGGGGGCGGGGATCAATACGCAGTATTTT. The encoded protein is CASSLGAGINTQYF. Filled out from reference TRBV5-6 and TRBJ2-3, the complete variable domain reads DAGVTQSPTHLIKTRGQQVTLRCSPKSGHDTVSWYQQALGQGPQFIFQYYEEEERQRGNFPDRFSGHQFPNYSSELNVNALLLGDSALYLCASSLGAGINTQYFGPGTRLTVL.